This T cell receptor (beta chain) is drawn from a study of radiation and T cells in renal cell carcinoma (TCRdb year 2020). With respect to the entire study: In total, approximately 53 samples, comprising around 25 tumors and some 27 peripheral blood samples, were subjected to TCR beta sequencing. A total of 4 million to 5 million unique CDR3 nucleotide sequences, encoding more than 2 million unique CDR3 amino acid sequences, were found across all 50 or so samples.

Overall study outcomes, separate from this receptor: Only small tumor regions of 0.8 to 1 g were available, so intratumoral heterogeneity was not captured. Compared with controls, irradiated tumors had higher TCR clonality, as the top 100 clonotypes made up an average of roughly 50% of the repertoire, versus approximately 45% in nephrectomy-only tumors. A greater number of dominant CDR3 motifs was detected in irradiated tumors than in control tumors, and a larger share of the repertoire was occupied by these motifs in irradiated tumors than in control tumors. Because the trial had a single-armed design, the trial could not examine how radiation dose or scheduling affected the TCR repertoire.

The time point label of this sample denotes: tumor resected at nephrectomy. Interpreted using the paper, the treatment or condition label stands for: treatment-naive control, cytoreductive nephrectomy. For controls, tumors were taken from treatment-naive renal cell carcinoma patients who had cytoreductive nephrectomy with no radiation beforehand. All patients had renal cell carcinoma with clear cell pathology. Control tumors used for TCR sequencing were obtained from a handful of females and over 10 males (median age 57 years, range 40 to 82) and were resected from about 2010 to 2015. Tumors were dissociated mechanically, digested with collagenase/hyaluronidase at 37 degrees C, processed in gentleMACS C tubes, and stored in liquid nitrogen. The QIAamp DNA Blood Mini Kit (Qiagen) was used to prepare genomic DNA for TCR sequencing. Samples were included in the analyses only if all quality control checks were passed.

With respect to this clone: Its antigen is still unknown. No base quality values were provided; no much bigger clone lies one nucleotide off.

Following the manufacturer's recommendations, the immunoSEQ kit was used to generate TCR beta libraries from genomic DNA. To prepare libraries, a first multiplex PCR with proprietary primers was run, followed by a second PCR that added unique barcodes, and a bead cleanup was done after each round. A kit-provided positive control reaction and a negative control reaction were included in every sample batch. The final libraries were assessed on an Agilent 4200 TapeStation D1000 ScreenTape, pooled by volume, and quantified by qPCR. Sequencing was performed on an Illumina NextSeq500 with a MidOutput 150-cycle cartridge, and 156 Read1 and 15 Index1 cycles were run with kit custom primers. The pooled library was loaded at approximately 0.98 pM with around 22% PhiX control spiked in. The authors' analysis ran thus. The vendor-processed data were analyzed in R, and a clonotype was defined as all T cells that share the same CDR3 nucleotide sequence. In the clone abundance analyses, frequencies in each sample were normalized to that sample's 10,000 most abundant clones. Before analysis, public T cell clones were removed, and these numbered fewer than six per sample on average. Dominant motifs were analyzed with ImmunoMap using the PAM10 matrix, a gap penalty of 30, and a homology threshold of 0.3, and motifs with a cumulative frequency of at least 0.01 were considered dominant. In its TCRdb copy, this immuneACCESS table keeps in-frame sequences only and misses some clones. Where compared with another copy, unresolved V genes explain less than half of these, and the others have no known cause. V and J calls and clone size are copied from that table; D and trimming were computed from the DNA. The sample table shows some 5,600 clones, and roughly two thirds are seen once. The top ten clonotypes cover around 30% of the sample.

Including the terminal cysteine and phenylalanine, the CDR3 comprises 13 residues. Only CDR3 DNA remains: 39 bases, in frame from the first base. The germline V gene (reference sequence) supplies CDR1 MNHNY and CDR2 SVGAGI. Relative to germline, V is 7 bases shorter and J is 6 bases shorter, with 16 bases between their ends. The chain is encoded by TRBV6-6 joined to TRBJ2-7; TRBD2 could be the D gene, as 5 bases match. The clonotype was recovered from a human donor with renal cell carcinoma. Sample: tumor tissue, taken from a patient whose treatment was nephrectomy without radiotherapy. The CDR3 has the sequence CASNAGRRTEQYF. The sequence in DNA is TGTGCCAGCAACGCGGGTCGTCGGACCGAGCAGTACTTC.